The next 8 T cell receptor beta chains were all read from a single sample in a study of beta chain features in type 1 diabetes. As every portion of the isolated RNA was reverse transcribed, the sequencing read expressed TCRB transcripts. Measured with immunoSEQ multiplex PCR; TCRdb has only the in-frame clones, and not every one. This sample has hundreds of thousands of clones, with about 32% found just once. The material sequenced was naive CD4+ T cells from blood. The receptors originated from a man younger than 35 in good health.

Concerning this clone: A read error may produce the germline difference seen at one junction end. The chain joins TRBV6-1 to TRBJ2-7; 8 positions match TRBD1. This CDR3 has 13 residues. The germline V gene encodes CDR1 MNHNS and CDR2 SASEGT. In DNA, the CDR3 is TGTACCAGCACTGGGGACAGGTTCGACGAGCAGTACTTC. Translation: CTSTGDRFDEQYF.

CDR3 protein: CAWSVRGGRNQPQHF. CDR3 nucleotides: TGTGCCTGGAGTGTACGCGGGGGCAGGAATCAGCCCCAGCATTTT. The chain joins TRBV30 to TRBJ1-5; perhaps TRBD1 as D (6 bases). The CDR3 covers 15 residues. Deletions cut 0 bases from V and 4 bases from J, with 13 bases between. In germline, CDR1 is GTSNPN, CDR2 SVGIG (reference sequence). Variable domain in full (rest from reference TRBV30 and TRBJ1-5): SQTIHQWPATLVQPVGSPLSLECTVEGTSNPNLYWYRQAAGRGLQLLFYSVGIGQISSEVPQNLSASRPQDRQFILSSKKLLLSDSGFYLCAWSVRGGRNQPQHFGDGTRLSIL.

The rearrangement links TRBV14 to TRBJ2-1; the match to TRBD2 covers 7 bases. Trimming cost V 2 bases and J 2 bases; bases outside gene matches: 3. This CDR3 contains 15 residues. Germline V gene sequence: CDR1 SGHDN, CDR2 FVKESK. Here the CDR3 DNA reads TGTGCCAGCAGCCAACTAGCGGACACCTACAATGAGCAGTTCTTC. Amino acids: CASSQLADTYNEQFF.

V usage is TRBV5-1 and J usage is TRBJ2-1; D is possibly TRBD2 (6 bases). Germline-derived CDR1 and CDR2 are SGHRS and YFSETQ. This CDR3 spans 14 amino acids. Trimming took 0 bases from V and 5 from J, leaving 9 bases between them. CDR3 loop: CASSLATRNNEQFF. The CDR3 nucleotides read TGCGCCAGCAGCTTGGCGACTAGGAACAATGAGCAGTTCTTC.

The chain employs TRBV30 and TRBJ2-7; D is perhaps TRBD1 (6 bases). Deletions cut 2 bases from V and 2 bases from J, with 10 bases between. This CDR3 has 13 amino acids. CDR1 is GTSNPN, CDR2 SVGIG, per germline (reference sequence). This CDR3 is CAWSRQAPYEQYF. The CDR3 DNA follows: TGTGCCTGGAGTAGACAGGCCCCCTACGAGCAGTACTTC.

The genes are TRBV18 and TRBJ2-3; D may be TRBD2 (6 bases). V lost 6 bases, J lost 6 bases, and 13 bases lay in between. The CDR3 contains 13 residues. The germline V gene encodes CDR1 KGHSH and CDR2 LQKENI. In DNA, the CDR3 is TGTGCCAGCTCTCCCCTGGAGGGGGATACGCAGTATTTT. It encodes CASSPLEGDTQYF.

This clone was counted a few times. CDR3 residues: CSVRESSSSYNEQFF. The CDR3 DNA reads as TGCAGCGTTCGGGAGTCGTCGAGCTCCTACAATGAGCAGTTCTTC. The gene calls are TRBV29-1 and TRBJ2-1, with D possibly TRBD2 on 6 matching bases. The V end was cut by 5 bases, the J end by 0 bases, with 14 bases between. The CDR3 runs to 15 residues. Germline V CDR1 and CDR2: SQVTM, ANQGSEA.

The chain is built from TRBV7-9 and TRBJ2-7; a possible D gene is TRBD1 (5 bases). This CDR3 region has 13 residues. Trimming took 2 bases from V and 3 from J, leaving 8 bases between them. The V gene's germline CDR1 is SEHNR and CDR2 FQNEAQ (reference sequence). The CDR3 bases are TGTGCCAGCAGCTTATTTAGGGGCTACGAGCAGTACTTC. Translating gives CASSLFRGYEQYF.